This T cell receptor (beta chain) is drawn from a study of long-term antiretroviral therapy in people with HIV. At survey level, the immunoSEQ assay was run in its v3.0 version. The protocol was immunoSEQ multiplex PCR, while the TCRdb copy is restricted to in-frame clones and leaves out a portion. This sample has more than 12,000 clones; just over 75% occur once, and the top ten carry about a fifth. Whole-study findings and limits: Pre-ART expanded TRB clones stayed dominant throughout, though often decreasing after ART.

Researchers secured at least one pre-ART and at least two post-ART PBMC samples from each donor. As to this clone: Its antigen is undetermined.

The sequencing here drew on unsorted PBMCs, taken 1.3 years before starting antiretroviral therapy. This sequence originates from a man aged 35-49 years with HIV.

CDR3 amino acids: CAIREQGTIAEAFF. CDR3 nucleotides: TGTGCCATCAGGGAACAGGGTACTATTGCTGAAGCTTTCTTT. This chain joins TRBV10-3 and TRBJ1-1; the D gene is possibly TRBD1 (6 bases). The germline V gene has CDR1 ENHRY and CDR2 SYGVKD. CDR3 length: 14 amino acids. Trimming pared 6 bases from V and 6 bases from J, leaving 17 bases between.